These 12 T cell receptor beta chains came from one sample sequenced in a study of regulatory T cells in long-lasting Graves disease. To make TCR beta libraries, researchers used iRepertoire HTBI primers and Arm-PCR of CDR3 regions. TCRdb re-called the multiplex PCR reads through MiXCR, storing one row per CDR3 protein. Of some 460,000 distinct CDR3 sequences listed, roughly 16% are singletons. Regarding time point: newly diagnosed GD, antithyroid drugs for less than 3 months. Researchers made the TCR library from RNA that was extracted from PBMCs. These records were also assigned to another study, of T cells in Graves' hyperthyroidism and ophthalmopathy.

Sample: peripheral blood mononuclear cells (PBMCs), taken at new diagnosis, from a patient treated with antithyroid drugs. The receptors derive from a man between 35 and 55 years old with Graves disease.

This clonotype was recorded many times. The rearrangement uses TRBV2 and TRBJ1-2; TRBD1 agrees at 7 bases. The V gene's germline CDR1 is SNHLY and CDR2 FYNNEI. The CDR3 loop spans 14 amino acids. Trimming took 6 bases from V and 3 from J; bases not matched to a gene: 7. In DNA, the CDR3 is TGTGCCAGCAGCCTCAACAGGGGTGACTATGGCTACACCTTC. This translates into CASSLNRGDYGYTF.

In this sample, this clonotype turned up many times. This chain uses TRBV11-2 with TRBJ2-7; D ambiguous. Germline loops: CDR1 SGHAT, CDR2 FQNNGV. CDR3 length: 12 residues. V was cut by 5 bases and J by 3 bases, with 8 bases left in between. The CDR3 DNA sequence: TGTGCCAGCAGCCCATGGGACTACGAGCAGTACTTC. As protein: CASSPWDYEQYF.

The chain uses TRBV19 and TRBJ2-1; D is perhaps TRBD2 (6 bases). Trimming cost V 3 bases and J 5 bases, with 11 bases left between them. Germline V gives CDR1 LNHDA, CDR2 SQIVND (reference sequence). CDR3 size: 14 residues. CDR3 sequence: CASSIRDSDNEQFF. CDR3 sequence (DNA): TGTGCCAGTAGTATCCGGGACTCAGACAATGAGCAGTTCTTC.

This clonotype appeared many times. V is TRBV28 and J is TRBJ2-5; D not certain. The germline CDR1 and CDR2 sequences are MDHEN and SYDVKM. The CDR3 sequence is 16 residues long. V lost 7 bases, J lost 7 bases, and 25 bases lay in between. CDR3 in amino acids: CASNAHPTVGLGTQYF. Here the CDR3 DNA reads TGTGCCAGCAACGCCCACCCGACGGTGGGATTGGGGACCCAGTACTTC.

This chain links TRBV5-1 with TRBJ2-1; 7 bases are shared with TRBD2. CDR1 is SGHRS, CDR2 YFSETQ, per germline. This CDR3 is 17 amino acids long. V lost 0 bases, J lost 2 bases, and 8 bases stayed unmatched. The CDR3 loop reads CASSLAVGRGTYNEQFF. The CDR3 nucleotides read TGCGCCAGCAGCTTGGCCGTAGGGAGGGGCACCTACAATGAGCAGTTCTTC.

The V call is TRBV10-3, the J call TRBJ2-5; 7 bases align to TRBD1. This CDR3 comprises 15 residues. With 3 bases clipped from V and 1 base from J, the junction kept 5 bases outside the gene matches. Germline-derived CDR1 and CDR2 are ENHRY and SYGVKD. The CDR3 DNA reads as TGTGCCATCAGTGACCCGGGACAGATCCAAGAGACCCAGTACTTC. As protein: CAISDPGQIQETQYF.

This clonotype was counted many times. The chain combines TRBV11-3 with TRBJ2-1; 10 bases agree with TRBD2. With V trimmed by 5 bases and J by 3 bases, 7 bases remained unmatched. Germline V gene sequence: CDR1 SGHNT, CDR2 YENEEA. CDR3 length: 16 amino acids. The chain's CDR3 is CASSPLTSGIYNEQFF. DNA for the CDR3: TGTGCCAGCAGCCCGTTAACTAGCGGGATCTACAATGAGCAGTTCTTC. Using reference TRBV11-3 and TRBJ2-1 for the parts outside the CDR3, the full variable domain is EAGVVQSPRYKIIEKKQPVAFWCNPISGHNTLYWYLQNLGQGPELLIRYENEEAVDDSQLPKDRFSAERLKGVDSTLKIQPAELGDSAVYLCASSPLTSGIYNEQFFGPGTRLTVL.

J is TRBJ2-3 and V is TRBV7-2, with 11 positions matching TRBD2. The junction had 7 bases not matched to a gene; V was cut back by 6 bases and J by 5 bases. This CDR3 is 15 amino acids long. The germline CDR1 and CDR2 sequences are SGHTA and FQGNSA. This chain's CDR3 is CASSPMGTSGDTQYF. In nucleotides, the CDR3 is TGTGCCAGCAGTCCTATGGGGACTAGCGGAGATACGCAGTATTTT. Drawing the rest from reference TRBV7-2 and TRBJ2-3, the complete variable domain is GAGVSQSPSNKVTEKGKDVELRCDPISGHTALYWYRQSLGQGLEFLIYFQGNSAPDKSGLPSDRFSAERTGGSVSTLTIQRTQQEDSAVYLCASSPMGTSGDTQYFGPGTRLTVL.

This clonotype was recorded many times. The J gene is TRBJ2-3, the V gene TRBV11-2, with D unclear. Per the germline V gene, CDR1 is SGHAT and CDR2 is FQNNGV. This CDR3 is built from 15 residues. V was cut by 5 bases and J by 3 bases, with 15 bases left in between. CDR3 nucleotide sequence: TGTGCCAGCAGCCCCCCCCGCGTAGTTACAGATACGCAGTATTTT. It codes for CASSPPRVVTDTQYF.

The V gene is TRBV3-1, the J gene TRBJ2-2; 9 nucleotides align to TRBD1. The CDR3 spans 16 residues. Per the germline V gene, CDR1 is LGHDT and CDR2 is YNNKEL (reference sequence). Trimming cost V 3 bases and J 4 bases; bases outside gene matches: 6. The DNA of the CDR3 is TGTGCCAGCAGCCACGAAACAGGGGGCCTCACCGGGGAGCTGTTTTTT. Protein: CASSHETGGLTGELFF.

Concerning this clonotype: Since a much larger clone is just one base distant, this may be a read error. The chain employs TRBV2 and TRBJ2-2, with D perhaps matching TRBD1 (6 bases). From germline, CDR1 is SNHLY and CDR2 FYNNEI. The CDR3 sequence is 13 residues long. The CDR3 region has the DNA TGTGCCAGCATCGAAGGGACACATCGTCGGATGCTTTTT. This sequence encodes CASIEGTHRRMLF.

J is TRBJ2-1 and V is TRBV16, with D perhaps matching TRBD2 (5 bases). The CDR3 is 15 amino acids. Germline-derived CDR1 and CDR2 are KGHSY and FQNENV. The ends were cut back, 0 bases at V and 9 bases at J, with 15 bases in the middle. The CDR3 sequence: CASSQSSSPSSEQFF. The CDR3 DNA follows: TGTGCCAGCAGCCAATCTTCTAGCCCCTCCAGTGAGCAGTTCTTC. The full variable domain, with the rest looked up from reference TRBV16 and TRBJ2-1, is GEEVAQTPKHLVRGEGQKAKLYCAPIKGHSYVFWYQQVLKNEFKFLISFQNENVFDETGMPKERFSAKCLPNSPCSLEIQATKLEDSAVYFCASSQSSSPSSEQFFGPGTRLTVL.